This paragraph covers one TCR beta chain sequence. Its antigen is as yet unknown. The ends lost 2 bases at V and 3 bases at J; junction bases unmatched: 6. Per the germline V gene, CDR1 is SGDLS and CDR2 is YYNGEE. The CDR3 length is 15 residues. The sample originates from a study of OX40 agonist ivuxolimab in advanced cancers. General study results and limits: The CD4+ and CD8+ T cells in the blood had expanded clonally by week 6 at 0.1 to 3.0 mg/kg.

Data came from immunoSEQ multiplex PCR; TCRdb stores just in-frame clones and leaves some out. Counted here are roughly 11,000 clones, around four fifths occurring once; the ten biggest clones make up under 30%. Sequenced material: CD4+ or CD8+ T cells sorted from blood, taken in a trial of the OX40 agonist ivuxolimab. The chain carries TRBV9 and TRBJ2-7; 9 positions agree with TRBD2. This TCR was recovered from an adult with an advanced solid tumor such as melanoma, head and neck, liver or kidney cancer. The CDR3 reads CASSVSGSGGYEQYF. The DNA for the CDR3 is TGTGCCAGCAGCGTTAGCGGGAGCGGGGGCTACGAGCAGTACTTC. The full variable domain, in which reference TRBV9 and TRBJ2-7 provide the parts outside the CDR3, is DSGVTQTPKHLITATGQRVTLRCSPRSGDLSVYWYQQSLDQGLQFLIQYYNGEERAKGNILERFSAQQFPDLHSELNLSSLELGDSALYFCASSVSGSGGYEQYFGPGTRLTVT.